These T cell receptor beta chains were read from a single sample in a study of long-term antiretroviral therapy in people with HIV. This table comes from immunoSEQ multiplex PCR, and its TCRdb copy is limited to in-frame clones, with some not included. Altogether roughly 30,000 clones are present, around 95% being singletons, with the ten largest covering over 3%. Sample: unsorted PBMCs, taken 5.3 years after starting antiretroviral therapy. Source of these receptors: a man aged 45-65 years with HIV. The CDR3 runs from the conserved cysteine through the conserved F or W. A D gene is named only where the DNA matches it firmly. Not every row has a clone size; where given, it reads once, few, many or a size class.

TRBV12-5,-,TRBJ1-2,-,CASGSLPGGGVEGYTF,TGTGCTAGTGGTTCCTTACCCGGGGGAGGGGTGGAAGGCTACACCTTC
TRBV2,-,TRBJ2-1,-,CASNAPGGPSYNEQFF,TGTGCCAGCAACGCTCCGGGGGGCCCCTCCTACAATGAGCAGTTCTTC
TRBV11-2,once,TRBJ2-7,-,CASSPPTNSYEQYF,TGTGCCAGCAGCCCACCGACAAACTCCTACGAGCAGTACTTC
TRBV9,-,TRBJ1-2,TRBD1,CASSRPGQSRGYTF,TGTGCCAGCAGCCGCCCGGGACAGAGTCGCGGCTACACCTTC
TRBV5-5,-,TRBJ2-5,-,CASSLDSRSGTQYF,TGTGCCAGCAGCTTGGACAGTCGAAGTGGGACCCAGTACTTC
TRBV11-2,-,TRBJ1-3,-,CASSPGGFSGNTIYF,TGTGCCAGCAGCCCCGGGGGCTTCTCTGGAAACACCATATATTTT
TRBV19,-,TRBJ2-3,-,CASSFRRGVDTDTQYF,TGTGCCAGTAGTTTCAGGAGGGGGGTCGACACAGATACGCAGTATTTT
TRBV5-1,-,TRBJ2-2,TRBD2,CASTPVRGGDPAGELFF,TGCGCCAGCACCCCAGTTCGCGGGGGGGATCCGGCCGGGGAGCTGTTTTTT
TRBV4-2,-,TRBJ1-2,-,CASSQGENDYGYTF,TGTGCCAGCAGCCAAGGAGAAAATGACTATGGCTACACCTTC
TRBV30,-,TRBJ1-2,-,CAWSVRQGYYGYTF,TGTGCCTGGAGTGTACGGCAGGGATACTATGGCTACACCTTC
TRBV19,-,TRBJ1-5,TRBD1,CASSPRQGNQPQHF,TGTGCCAGTAGTCCCCGACAGGGGAATCAGCCCCAGCATTTT
TRBV5-4,-,TRBJ2-3,-,CASSFNFQPTDTQYF,TGTGCCAGCAGCTTCAATTTTCAACCCACCGATACGCAGTATTTT
TRBV6-5,-,TRBJ1-2,-,CASSYDREPRGYTF,TGTGCCAGCAGTTACGACCGTGAACCTAGAGGCTACACCTTC
TRBV11-3,-,TRBJ1-1,TRBD1,CASSLGGDRGEAFF,TGTGCCAGCAGCTTAGGGGGGGACAGGGGTGAAGCTTTCTTT
TRBV19,few,TRBJ2-7,-,CASSIGARGYEQYF,TGTGCCAGTAGTATCGGGGCCCGGGGTTACGAGCAGTACTTC
TRBV6-1,-,TRBJ2-7,-,CASSENSGGQSEQYF,TGTGCCAGCAGTGAAAATTCTGGCGGACAGAGCGAGCAGTACTTC
TRBV6-6,-,TRBJ1-2,TRBD1,CASRDTGGGYGYTF,TGTGCCAGCAGGGACACAGGGGGCGGCTATGGCTACACCTTC
TRBV15,-,TRBJ2-5,TRBD2,CATSRVRLAGEQYF,TGTGCCACCAGCAGAGTAAGACTAGCGGGGGAGCAGTACTTC
TRBV27,-,TRBJ2-2,-,CASSLLAGELFF,TGTGCCAGCAGTTTATTGGCCGGGGAGCTGTTTTTT
TRBV30,-,TRBJ2-2,-,CAWTLRGTGELFF,TGTGCCTGGACTCTCAGGGGCACCGGGGAGCTGTTTTTT
TRBV6-5,-,TRBJ1-2,TRBD1,CASRRQGFDGYTF,TGTGCCAGCAGACGACAGGGATTCGATGGCTACACCTTC
TRBV6-6,-,TRBJ1-1,-,CASSHPGQQNTEAFF,TGTGCCAGCAGTCACCCGGGACAACAGAACACTGAAGCTTTCTTT